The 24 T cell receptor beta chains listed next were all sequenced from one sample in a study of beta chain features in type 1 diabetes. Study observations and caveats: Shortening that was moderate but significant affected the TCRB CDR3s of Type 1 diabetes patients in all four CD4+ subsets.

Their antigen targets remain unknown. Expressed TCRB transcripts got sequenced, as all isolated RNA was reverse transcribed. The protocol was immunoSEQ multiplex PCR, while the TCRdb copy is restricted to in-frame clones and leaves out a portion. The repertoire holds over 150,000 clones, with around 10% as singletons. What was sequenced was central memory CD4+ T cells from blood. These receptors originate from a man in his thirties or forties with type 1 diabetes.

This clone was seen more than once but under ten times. CDR3 amino acids: CASSVGRPSAQQYF. The CDR3, as DNA: TGTGCCAGCAGCGTCGGGAGGCCCTCAGCTCAGCAGTACTTC. V gene TRBV2 combines with J gene TRBJ2-7; 7 bases line up with TRBD2. Germline V gene lookup returns CDR1 SNHLY and CDR2 FYNNEI. V gave up 6 bases and J gave up 8 bases; unmatched junction bases: 13. The CDR3 has 14 amino acids.

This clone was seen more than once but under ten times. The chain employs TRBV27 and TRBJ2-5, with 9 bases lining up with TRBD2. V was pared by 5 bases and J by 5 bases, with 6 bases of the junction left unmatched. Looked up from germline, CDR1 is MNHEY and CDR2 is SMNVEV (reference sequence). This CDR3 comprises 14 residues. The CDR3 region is CASSRTSDHETQYF. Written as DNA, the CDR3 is TGTGCCAGCAGTCGGACTAGCGATCATGAGACCCAGTACTTC.

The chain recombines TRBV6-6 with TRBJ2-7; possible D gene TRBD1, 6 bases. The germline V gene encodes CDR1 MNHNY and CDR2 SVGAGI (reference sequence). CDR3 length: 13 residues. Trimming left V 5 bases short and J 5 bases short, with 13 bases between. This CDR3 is CASSRQDLHEQYF. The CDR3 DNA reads TGTGCCAGCAGTCGACAGGATCTCCACGAGCAGTACTTC.

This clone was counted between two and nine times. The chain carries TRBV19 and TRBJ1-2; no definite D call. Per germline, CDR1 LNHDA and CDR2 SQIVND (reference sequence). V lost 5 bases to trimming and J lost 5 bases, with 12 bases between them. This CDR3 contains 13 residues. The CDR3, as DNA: TGTGCCAGTAGTTTATCCCGCGGATATGGCTACACCTTC. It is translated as CASSLSRGYGYTF.

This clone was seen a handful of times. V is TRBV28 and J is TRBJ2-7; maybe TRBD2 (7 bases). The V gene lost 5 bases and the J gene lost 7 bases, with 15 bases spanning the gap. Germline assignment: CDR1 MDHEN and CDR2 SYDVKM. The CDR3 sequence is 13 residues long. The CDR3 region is CASSPRRGGEQYF. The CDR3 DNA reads TGTGCCAGCAGTCCCCGCAGGGGAGGGGAGCAGTACTTC.

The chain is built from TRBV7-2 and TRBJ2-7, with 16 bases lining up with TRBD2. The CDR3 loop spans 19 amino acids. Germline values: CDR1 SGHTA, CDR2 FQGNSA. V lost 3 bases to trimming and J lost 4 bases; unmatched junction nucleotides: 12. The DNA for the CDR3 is TGTGCCAGCAGCTTCGGGACTAGCGGGAGGGCCCGGTCCCAATACGAGCAGTACTTC. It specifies CASSFGTSGRARSQYEQYF.

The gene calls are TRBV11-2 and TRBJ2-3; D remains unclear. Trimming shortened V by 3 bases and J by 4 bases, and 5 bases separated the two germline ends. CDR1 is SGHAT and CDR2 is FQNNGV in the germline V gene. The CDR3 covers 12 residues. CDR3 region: CASSFPADTQYF. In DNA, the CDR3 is TGTGCCAGCAGCTTTCCGGCAGATACGCAGTATTTT.

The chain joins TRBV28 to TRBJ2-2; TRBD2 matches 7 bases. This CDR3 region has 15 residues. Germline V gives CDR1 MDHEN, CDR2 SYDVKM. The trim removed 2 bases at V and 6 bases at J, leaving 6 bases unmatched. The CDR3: CASSLGGSGSGELFF. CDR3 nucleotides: TGTGCCAGCAGTTTAGGCGGGAGTGGGTCCGGGGAGCTGTTTTTT.

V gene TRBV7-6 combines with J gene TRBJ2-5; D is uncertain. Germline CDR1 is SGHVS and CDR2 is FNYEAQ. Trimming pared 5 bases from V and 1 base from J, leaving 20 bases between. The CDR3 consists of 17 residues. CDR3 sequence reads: CASSPSIRGTSQETQYF. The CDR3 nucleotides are TGTGCCAGCAGCCCCTCAATTCGTGGTACCAGCCAAGAGACCCAGTACTTC.

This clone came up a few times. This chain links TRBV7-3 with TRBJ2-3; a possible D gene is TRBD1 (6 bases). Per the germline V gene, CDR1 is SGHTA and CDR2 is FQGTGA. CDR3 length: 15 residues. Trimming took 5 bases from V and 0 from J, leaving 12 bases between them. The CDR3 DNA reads TGTGCCAGCAGCGAGAGGGGGATAAGCACAGATACGCAGTATTTT. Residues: CASSERGISTDTQYF.

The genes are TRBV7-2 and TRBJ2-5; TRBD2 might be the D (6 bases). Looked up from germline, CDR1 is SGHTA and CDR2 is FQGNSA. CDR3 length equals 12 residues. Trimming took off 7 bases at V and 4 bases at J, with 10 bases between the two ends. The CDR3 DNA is TGTGCCAGCACAGTGGGGGGAGAGACCCAGTACTTC. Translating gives CASTVGGETQYF. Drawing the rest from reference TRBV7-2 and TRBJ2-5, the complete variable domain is GAGVSQSPSNKVTEKGKDVELRCDPISGHTALYWYRQSLGQGLEFLIYFQGNSAPDKSGLPSDRFSAERTGGSVSTLTIQRTQQEDSAVYLCASTVGGETQYFGPGTRLLVL.

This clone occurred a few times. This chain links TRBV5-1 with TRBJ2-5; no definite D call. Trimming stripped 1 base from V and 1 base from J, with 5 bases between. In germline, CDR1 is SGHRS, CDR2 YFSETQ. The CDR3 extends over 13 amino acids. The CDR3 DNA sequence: TGCGCCAGCAGCTTGAAGAGCCAAGAGACCCAGTACTTC. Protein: CASSLKSQETQYF.

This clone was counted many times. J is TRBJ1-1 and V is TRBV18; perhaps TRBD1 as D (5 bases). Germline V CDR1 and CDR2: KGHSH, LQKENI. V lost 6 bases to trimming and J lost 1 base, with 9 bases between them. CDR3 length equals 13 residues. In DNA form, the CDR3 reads TGTGCCAGCTCGACAGCCCAGAACACTGAAGCTTTCTTT. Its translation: CASSTAQNTEAFF.

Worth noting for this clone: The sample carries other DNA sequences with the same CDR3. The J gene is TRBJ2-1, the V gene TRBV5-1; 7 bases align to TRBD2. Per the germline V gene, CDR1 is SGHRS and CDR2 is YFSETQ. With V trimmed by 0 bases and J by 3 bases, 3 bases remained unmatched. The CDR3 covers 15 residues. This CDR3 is CASSLGLADYNEQFF. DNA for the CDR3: TGCGCCAGCAGCTTGGGACTAGCAGACTACAATGAGCAGTTCTTC.

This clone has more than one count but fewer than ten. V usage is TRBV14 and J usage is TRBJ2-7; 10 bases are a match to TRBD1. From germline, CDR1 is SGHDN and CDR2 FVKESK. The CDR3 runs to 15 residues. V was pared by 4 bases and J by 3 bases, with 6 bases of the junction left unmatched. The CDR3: CASSRPGQGFYEQYF. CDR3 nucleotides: TGTGCCAGCAGCCGTCCGGGACAGGGGTTCTACGAGCAGTACTTC.

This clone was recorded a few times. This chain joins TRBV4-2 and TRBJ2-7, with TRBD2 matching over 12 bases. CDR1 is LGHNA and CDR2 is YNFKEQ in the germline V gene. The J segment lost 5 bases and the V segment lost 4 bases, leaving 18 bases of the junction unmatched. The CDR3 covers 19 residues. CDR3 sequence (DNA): TGTGCCAGCAGCCCCATCGGCGGGACTAGCGGGTCCCCAGGCCACGAGCAGTACTTC. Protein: CASSPIGGTSGSPGHEQYF.

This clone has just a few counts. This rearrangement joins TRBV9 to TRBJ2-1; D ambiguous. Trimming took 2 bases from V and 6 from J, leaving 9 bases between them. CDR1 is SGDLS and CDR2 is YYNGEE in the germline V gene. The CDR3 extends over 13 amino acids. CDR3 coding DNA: TGTGCCAGCAGCGTCTCCCCGGGCAATGAGCAGTTCTTC. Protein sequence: CASSVSPGNEQFF.

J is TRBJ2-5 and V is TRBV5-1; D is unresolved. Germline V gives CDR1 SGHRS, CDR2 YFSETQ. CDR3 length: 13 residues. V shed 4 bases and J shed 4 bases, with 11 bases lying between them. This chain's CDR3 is CASSQQTGETQYF. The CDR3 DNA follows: TGCGCCAGCAGCCAACAAACGGGAGAGACCCAGTACTTC.

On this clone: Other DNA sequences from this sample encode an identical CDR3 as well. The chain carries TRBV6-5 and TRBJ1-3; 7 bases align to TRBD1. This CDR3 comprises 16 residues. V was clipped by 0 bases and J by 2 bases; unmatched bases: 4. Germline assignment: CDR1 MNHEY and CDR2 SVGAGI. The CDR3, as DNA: TGTGCCAGCAGTTACTCGAGGGGGCTACCTGGAAACACCATATATTTT. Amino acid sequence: CASSYSRGLPGNTIYF.

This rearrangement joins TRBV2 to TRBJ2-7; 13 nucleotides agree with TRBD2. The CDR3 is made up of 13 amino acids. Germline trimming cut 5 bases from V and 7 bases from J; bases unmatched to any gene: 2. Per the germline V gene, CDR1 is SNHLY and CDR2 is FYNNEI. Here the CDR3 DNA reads TGTGCCAGCAGTCCGGGACTAGCGGGAGAGCAGTACTTC. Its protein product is CASSPGLAGEQYF.

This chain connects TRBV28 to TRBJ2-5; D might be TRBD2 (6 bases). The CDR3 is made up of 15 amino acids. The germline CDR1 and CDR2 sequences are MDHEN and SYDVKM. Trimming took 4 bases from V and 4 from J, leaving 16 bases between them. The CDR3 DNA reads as TGTGCCAGCAGTTCAACCGTGCGGGGCTTAGAGACCCAGTACTTC. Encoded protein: CASSSTVRGLETQYF.

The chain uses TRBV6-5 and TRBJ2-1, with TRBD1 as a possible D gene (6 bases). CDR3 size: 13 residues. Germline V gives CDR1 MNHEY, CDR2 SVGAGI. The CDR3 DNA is TGTTCAATAGGGGGAGTAGGCGTCGATGAGCAGTTCTTC. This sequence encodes CSIGGVGVDEQFF.

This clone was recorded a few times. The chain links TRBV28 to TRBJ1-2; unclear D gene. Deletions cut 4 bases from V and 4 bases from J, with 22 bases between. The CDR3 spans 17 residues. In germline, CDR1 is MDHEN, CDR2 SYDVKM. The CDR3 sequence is CASSSPVRSLQLYGYTF. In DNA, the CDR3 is TGTGCCAGCAGTTCACCAGTGCGGAGCCTCCAGCTCTATGGCTACACCTTC.

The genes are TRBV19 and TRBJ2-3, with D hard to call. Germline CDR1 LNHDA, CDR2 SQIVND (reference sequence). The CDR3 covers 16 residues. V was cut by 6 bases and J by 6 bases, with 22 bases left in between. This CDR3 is CASSQEVVISGDTQYF. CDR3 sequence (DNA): TGTGCCAGTAGCCAGGAAGTCGTGATCTCTGGGGATACGCAGTATTTT.